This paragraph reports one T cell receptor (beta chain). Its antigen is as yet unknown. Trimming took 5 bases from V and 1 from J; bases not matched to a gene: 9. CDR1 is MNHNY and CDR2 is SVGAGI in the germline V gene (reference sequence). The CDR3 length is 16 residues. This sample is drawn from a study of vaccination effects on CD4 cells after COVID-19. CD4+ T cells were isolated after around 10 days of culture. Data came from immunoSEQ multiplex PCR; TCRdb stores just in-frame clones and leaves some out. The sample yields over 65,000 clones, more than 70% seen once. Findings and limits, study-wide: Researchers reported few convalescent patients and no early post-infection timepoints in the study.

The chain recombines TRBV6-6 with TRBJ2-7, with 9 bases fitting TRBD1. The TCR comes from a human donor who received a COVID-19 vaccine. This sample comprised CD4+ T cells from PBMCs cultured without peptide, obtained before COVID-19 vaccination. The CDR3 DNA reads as TGTGCCAGCAGTCGAACCGGGACAGGGTCGTCCTACGAGCAGTACGTC. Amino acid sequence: CASSRTGTGSSYEQYV.